This T cell receptor beta chain derives from a study of blood T cell repertoires in COVID-19 (dated by TCRdb to 2020 to 2022). Concerning the study at large: The collaborator samples originated in the United States, Italy and Spain and spanned the acute and convalescent phases of COVID-19. The prospective study material was composed of cDNA or gDNA derived from T cells, B-cell-depleted T cells, or PBMCs. Subjects who had been exposed to COVID-19, were actively infected with it, or had recovered from it provided the deeply sampled blood TCRbeta repertoires that made up the dataset. The repertoires were released in a freely available public database meant as a resource for research on the immune response to SARS-CoV-2. Samples were obtained from the ongoing ImmuneRACE study (first 160 participants) and from approximately 1,200 subjects provided by 6 global collaborators. Nearly every sample came with metadata listing a de-identified subject ID, COVID-19 status, age in years and sex. HLA class I and class II types, where available, came from metadata supplied by the sample provider rather than from assay-based typing. Broader findings and caveats from the paper: The quantity of clinical and demographic metadata differed by source and by participant and was supplied without curation.

TCRbeta CDR3 regions were amplified from genomic DNA by means of the immunoSEQ Assay, a bias-controlled multiplex PCR. From the authors' description of their analysis: Within the assay, amplification of reference gene primers was used to estimate how many nucleated cells each sample contained. Sequence reads were collapsed and filtered to measure the absolute abundance of every unique TCRbeta CDR3 rearrangement. For each sample, productive Simpson clonality was calculated by taking the square root of Simpson's diversity index across productive rearrangements. TCRdb carries this immuneACCESS record with in-frame sequences only. Its versions omit some clonotypes, under half of them owing to an unresolved V gene in the studies checked, with the rest unexplained. That table gives V, J and clone size, and the DNA gave D and trimming. For this sample the table gives under 200,000 clones, of which 90% were detected only once. The ten largest clones represent nearly 0.55% of the sample.

Concerning this clone itself: Its antigen is currently not known. The record has no base qualities; no much larger clone is one base away.

Based on the germline V gene, the CDR1 and CDR2 sequences are SGHNT and YENEEA. V was cut back by 5 bases and J by 0 bases, leaving a gap of 11 bases between them. Measured from the cysteine to the phenylalanine, the CDR3 is 15 residues long. Of the read, only the CDR3 DNA is kept; its 45 bases are in frame from base 1. The collaborating institutions used their own protocols to collect whole blood in K2EDTA tubes. For TCRbeta analysis, collaborators shipped samples in one of three forms: frozen whole blood, isolated PBMCs, or DNA extracted from either of those sample types. This TCR was recovered from a middle-aged man with acute or convalescent COVID-19. The sample taken for sequencing was peripheral blood. The chain employs TRBV11-3 and TRBJ2-1; the D gene is possibly TRBD1, with 5 bases matching. The DNA reads TGTGCCAGCAGCAAAGGGGTGGCCTCCTACAATGAGCAGTTCTTC. This yields the protein CASSKGVASYNEQFF.